This note documents a single T cell receptor (beta chain) sequence. It has no known antigen specificity. No much larger clonotype is one base removed from it; base qualities were not supplied. Preparation of the library involved the immunoSEQ multiplex PCR assay. The multiplex PCR relied on a mix of 60 forward primers for TCR Vbeta segments and 13 reverse primers for TCR Jbeta segments. Amplification of the CDR3 region of rearranged TCR beta genes was performed with a multiplex PCR assay on genomic DNA. Amplified TCR beta libraries were sequenced as 87-base-pair reads on the Illumina HiSeq System. In the paper's pipeline: A later analysis counted tens of millions of unique TCR beta chains across the 650 to 800 repertoires, and 9 million to 14 million of these chains were shared by at least two donors. Raw reads were error-corrected and collapsed into unique sequences by a nearest-neighbor algorithm in which closely related sequences were merged to remove PCR and sequencing errors. To assign V, D and J gene segments, CDR3 sequences were aligned to IMGT reference sequences. For a sequence to be retained, at least a six-nucleotide match to both a V gene segment and a J gene segment was required. A rearrangement was called productive if the CDR3 had no stop codons and remained in frame with V and J, and every other rearrangement was called non-productive. Following IMGT convention, CDR3 was defined as the stretch from the second conserved V-encoded cysteine up to the conserved J-encoded phenylalanine. The earlier analysis of 500 to 600 of the donors excluded sequences that lacked an unambiguous match to a single V gene segment. An earlier analysis of about 590 of the donors classified V segments as functional when productive rearrangements were above 56.7% and as segregating when the standard deviation between donors was above 5%. A statistical classification framework was developed to diagnose cytomegalovirus status using the catalog of TCR beta chain sequences. A later analysis assigned V and J genes by comparing TCR nucleotide sequences with IMGT/GENE-DB human TR gene sequences. In a later analysis, CDR3 sequences and most-parsimonious VDJ recombination scenarios were assigned using the TCRdist pipeline. A later analysis defined each TCR beta chain by its CDR3 amino acid sequence plus V-gene family, and excluded reads lacking a unique V-gene family. As a way to deal with suspected cross-contamination and a sequencing artifact, a later analysis dropped 592 nucleotide sequences that were highly shared and had low generation probability. In a later analysis, a clonal expansion index for each public chain was calculated from normalized within-repertoire ranks of inferred template counts. Generation probabilities in a later analysis came from a VDJ recombination model fitted to out-of-frame rearrangements, and those results were checked against IGoR. In a later analysis, hypergeometric tests were used to score TCR-TCR, TCR-HLA and TCR-CMV co-occurrence, with a repertoire-size bias correction applied to TCR pairs. False discovery rates were estimated in a later analysis by permuting HLA or CMV assignments 20 times. A later analysis grouped co-occurring TCRs with DBSCAN, adding TCRdist sequence similarity when clustering within HLA-allele-positive subsets. Repertoires with fewer than 30,000 or more than 120,000 public chains were left out of co-occurrence clustering, as were several repertoires with anomalous nucleotide sharing. Here the immuneACCESS table is served through TCRdb, limited to in-frame sequences with V and J called. Missing clones are a known gap in these copies; in checked studies unresolved V genes cover under half, and the rest lacks a known reason. D and trimming come from the DNA, and the V and J calls and clone size come from that table. Across this sample there are roughly 180,000 clones, with over 60% seen only once. The ten largest clones capture around 1.5% of the sample.

The CDR3 spans 17 residues, from the cysteine through the phenylalanine. Only the CDR3 region is kept as DNA, spanning 51 bases read in frame from base 1. CDR1 SGHRS and CDR2 YFSETQ are derived from the germline V gene. V ends up 0 bases short and J 8 bases short, with an unmatched junction base count of 15. The cohort was made up of 500 to 850 healthy bone marrow donors. At the time of sampling, every cohort member was nominally healthy, though immune exposures that went unrecorded were likely present. The donor was CMV seronegative and belonged to the group of 380 or so seronegative cohort members. A peripheral blood sample was provided by each donor, and peripheral blood mononuclear cells were used for TCR beta sequencing. Genomic DNA extraction from the blood cell samples was performed with the Qiagen DNeasy Blood Extraction Kit. The sample originates from a study of cytomegalovirus exposure and HLA in healthy donors (TCRdb year 2017). Turning to the overall study: In an earlier analysis of roughly 590 of the donors, 276 Gb of sequence data and some 120 million unique TCR beta sequences from about 179 million T cells were reported. Several DR-DQ haplotypes were treated as single units for association and clustering because of strong linkage in the cohort. The study profiled the T cell repertoires of about 720 subjects by immunosequencing and related them to cytomegalovirus serostatus. To predict cytomegalovirus infection status, the study combined high-throughput TCR immunosequencing, statistical association of individual TCRs with disease status, and machine learning. Among 398 genotyped donors of the cohort, an average of 235,054 unique TCR beta nucleotide sequences were sequenced per donor, roughly 18% of them non-productive. Besides the first cohort of hundreds of subjects, a separate validation cohort made up of around 120 different subjects was used. To study patterns of TCR occurrence, a later analysis re-analyzed previously published TCR beta repertoires from more than 550 donors and added high-resolution HLA genotyping. Of the roughly 390 genotyped donors, approximately 80% were placed in the genetic ancestry cluster associated with self-reported Caucasian donors. Roughly 300 gigabases of sequencing data and approximately 85 million unique TCR sequences were included in an early release covering several hundred HLA-typed donors. Rather than using new phenotypic data, the later analysis identified candidate immune exposures from TCR beta sequences and from how often those sequences occurred across donors. The study was designed to test whether signatures of past pathogen exposure could be identified by cataloging public T cell receptors. Typing coverage differed by locus: A, B, C, DRB1 and DQB1 were typed in about 620-630 donors, DQA1 in 500 to 550, DPA1 in some 600, and DPB1 in 400 to 490. All discovery cohort repertoires had been generated using a single sequencing platform. Both class I and class II loci were covered by HLA typing, at four-digit resolution. In a later genetic analysis, genome-wide SNP genotypes for about three fifths of the roughly 670 donors were used, and that subset was treated as a discovery cohort. Donor age, sex, ethnicity and CMV serostatus were compiled alongside the repertoire data. An earlier analysis of 587 of the donors used high-throughput TCR beta sequencing to judge whether each TCR beta V gene segment behaved as functional or pseudogenic.

Study-level results and caveats: In a later analysis, most CMV-associated TCR beta chains were found to appear HLA-restricted, with HLA associations seemingly driven largely by CMV exposure. A cluster of highly shared sequence variants was judged likely to be a technical artifact of the sequencing pipeline. Sequencing depth was assumed to be roughly uniform across donors in the presence/absence analyses, though that assumption may not hold. Some IMGT-functional V segments, including TRBV6-2 and TRBV6-3, could not be distinguished by the 87-base-pair reads and were therefore excluded. The study listed approximately 150 TCR beta chains as associated with cytomegalovirus. The authors suggested that the approach could potentially be extended to other disease states and immunological phenotypes. In an earlier analysis of more than 500 of the donors, most TCR beta V segments appeared in productive rearrangements about 87% or about 30% of the time, broadly matching IMGT annotations. HLA typing was unavailable for some donors at each locus, so association tests used only the typed subset. Strong co-occurrence of HLA alleles, especially DR and DQ, made assigning TCR associations to individual alleles difficult. Compared with the roughly 700-donor mean, donors in an Asian-associated ancestry cluster had fewer N-insertions in productive TCRs, according to a later genetic analysis. A later genetic analysis associated a missense DCLRE1C variant with V-gene and J-gene trimming of TCR beta chains, and an independent cohort replicated the association. Only TCR beta chains were sequenced in this cohort, and the absence of alpha or paired-chain data limited detectable features. In a later analysis, the rate of TCR association differed among HLA loci, with DRB1 alleles having the most associated TCRs and HLA-C alleles having the fewest. Over 15 rarely observed V segments, including chromosome 9 orphons, were excluded from the earlier analysis of several hundred of the donors because counts were too low. Several of the top co-occurrence clusters appeared to be linked to parvovirus B19, influenza, CMV and Epstein-Barr virus, according to a later analysis. Linkage disequilibrium might explain the correlated functional status among segregating V segments, but an unknown experimental factor could not be excluded. A few of the identified cytomegalovirus-associated TCR beta chains were confirmed in vitro to be specific for cytomegalovirus antigens. In both the original and validation cohorts, the classifier was reported to diagnose cytomegalovirus status with high specificity and sensitivity. A further reported finding was that TCR beta sequences accurately predicted the HLA-A and HLA-B alleles for most subjects in the first cohort. Most TCR sequences were seen in very few donors, while some public TCRs were found in many individuals. In a later analysis, HLA-associated TCR beta chains were found to be more clonally expanded and to have lower generation probabilities than equally common non-associated chains. In a later analysis, over 15,000 TCR beta sequences were associated with specific HLA alleles at a false discovery rate of 0.05. Immune exposure information for the cohort was limited to CMV serostatus.

This clonotype was obtained from a man younger than 35 in good health and CMV-seronegative. The sequencing sample was made of PBMCs. The receptor chain draws on TRBV5-1 and TRBJ2-3, and 7 junction bases match TRBD2. The CDR3 is CASSLERLAETPGTQYF. The nucleotides read TGCGCCAGCAGCTTGGAAAGGCTAGCGGAGACCCCGGGTACGCAGTATTTT.